One sample yielded the 30 T cell receptor beta chains listed below, sequenced in a study of molecular identifiers for immune sequencing clone quantification (dated by TCRdb to 2016 to 2019). Libraries were prepared through PCR. Sequencer: Illumina HiSeq 4000. TCRdb's own reprocessing of the public reads used fastp at Q25 and MiXCR and kept productive beta chains. Each entry is one CDR3 protein sequence, shown with its most common DNA and genes. In this sample the table shows about 510,000 distinct CDR3 sequences, 20% to 25% of which occur a single time. The top ten constitute about 0.8% of the sample. Material: naive CD8+ T cells from blood, with Jurkat cell RNA spiked in. The meaning of the sample's cell subset or site label: FACS-sorted CD8+CD4-CCR7+CD45RA+ naive T cells. The receptor set was obtained from a human donor in good health. Some libraries in this study had Jurkat cell RNA spiked in.

Concerning this clonotype: A much larger clone lies one base from this, so it may be a read error. The chain combines TRBV20-1 with TRBJ2-3; 11 nucleotides agree with TRBD2. CDR1 and CDR2 from the germline V gene are DFQATT and SNEGSKA (reference sequence). Trimming removed 6 bases from V and 4 bases from J; junction bases left unmatched: 6. The CDR3 extends over 14 amino acids. CDR3 region: CSASRLAGPDTQYF. DNA of the CDR3: TGCAGTGCGTCCAGACTAGCGGGACCAGATACGCAGTATTTT.

There are a few counts of this clonotype. The rearrangement links TRBV5-1 to TRBJ2-3; TRBD1 aligns across 7 bases. Germline CDR1 reads SGHRS; CDR2 reads YFSETQ. This CDR3 is 14 amino acids long. The V and J ends lost 3 bases and 2 bases, in that order; junction bases with no gene match: 3. CDR3 amino acids: CASSYRGSTDTQYF. CDR3 coding DNA: TGCGCCAGCAGCTACAGGGGTTCCACAGATACGCAGTATTTT.

Notes on this clonotype: A read error may be the cause here, since a much bigger clone is one base away. The chain uses TRBV5-1 and TRBJ1-1; D may be TRBD1 (5 bases). Trimming took off 2 bases at V and 1 base at J, with 15 bases between the two ends. Germline-derived CDR1 and CDR2 are SGHRS and YFSETQ. CDR3 length: 16 residues. The CDR3, as DNA: TGCGCCAGCAGCTTCTTTTCCGGGACGGGGAACACTGAAGCTTTCTTT. It is translated as CASSFFSGTGNTEAFF.

There are a few counts of this clonotype. The chain is built from TRBV4-3 and TRBJ2-7, with 9 bases aligning to TRBD1. V dropped 0 bases and J dropped 4; count of bases not matched to a gene: 7. CDR1 LGHNA and CDR2 YSLEER come from the germline V gene. The CDR3 runs to 16 residues. CDR3 sequence (DNA): TGCGCCAGCAGCCAAGACAGGACAGGGGCAAGTTACGAGCAGTACTTC. Residues: CASSQDRTGASYEQYF.

As regards this clonotype: Since no conserved phenylalanine or tryptophan closes the CDR3, a read error is the likely cause. The rearrangement joins TRBV2 to TRBJ2-7; D possibly corresponds to TRBD1 (5 bases). The germline V gene has CDR1 SNHLY and CDR2 FYNNEI. The CDR3 is 15 residues long. Between the trimmed V and J ends, which lost 1 base and 2 bases, there was a span of 12 bases. The CDR3 nucleotides are TGTGCCAGCAGTGAAGGGGTTGGGGCAACCTACGAGCAGTACCTC. It encodes CASSEGVGATYEQYL.

This clonotype was recorded many times. The chain recombines TRBV4-1 with TRBJ2-3; possible D gene TRBD2, 5 bases. Germline loops: CDR1 MGHRA, CDR2 YSYEKL. Between the trimmed V and J ends, which lost 1 base and 4 bases, there was a span of 12 bases. The CDR3 length is 15 residues. The CDR3 loop reads CASSQVVGSADTQYF. In nucleotides, the CDR3 is TGCGCCAGCAGCCAAGTGGTGGGTAGCGCAGATACGCAGTATTTT.

The CDR3 DNA follows: TGCAGTGCTAGAGGCAGGCTAGGATACGAGCAGTACTTC. Amino acids: CSARGRLGYEQYF. The chain employs TRBV20-1 and TRBJ2-7; D is undetermined. The CDR3 loop spans 13 amino acids. V shed 1 base and J shed 4 bases, with 11 bases lying between them. Germline V gene data show CDR1 as DFQATT and CDR2 as SNEGSKA (reference sequence).

The V and J genes are TRBV16 and TRBJ1-5; D is ambiguous. CDR1 is KGHSY, CDR2 FQNENV, per germline. The CDR3 has 13 residues. V was cut by 4 bases and J by 5 bases, with 9 bases left in between. In nucleotides, the CDR3 is TGTGCCAGCAGCCCCCGAGCAGATCAGCCCCAGCATTTT. This encodes CASSPRADQPQHF.

The sample holds many counts of this clonotype. The junction differs from germline at one of its ends, possibly a read error. The chain employs TRBV19 and TRBJ1-1; no reliable D call. Germline CDR1 and CDR2: LNHDA and SQIVND (reference sequence). The CDR3 length is 11 residues. The CDR3 is CASRQGPEAFF. CDR3 DNA sequence: TGCGCCAGCAGACAAGGGCCTGAAGCTTTCTTT.

This clonotype was found a few times. The genes are TRBV20-1 and TRBJ2-6; D is unresolved. The V end lost 4 bases, the J end lost 4 bases, and 5 bases lay between the germline ends. In germline, CDR1 is DFQATT, CDR2 SNEGSKA (reference sequence). CDR3 length: 12 amino acids. CDR3: CSATGGANVLTF. CDR3 nucleotides: TGCAGTGCTACCGGAGGGGCCAACGTCCTGACTTTC.

The chain couples TRBV5-4 to TRBJ2-2, with D possibly TRBD1 on 5 matching bases. CDR3 length equals 11 residues. Trimming took 7 bases from V and 7 from J, leaving 8 bases between them. The germline gives CDR1 SGHNT, CDR2 YYREEE (reference sequence). CDR3 sequence: CASGAGGELFF. The CDR3 nucleotides are TGTGCCAGCGGGGCAGGCGGGGAGCTGTTTTTT. The full variable domain, its missing parts supplied by reference TRBV5-4 and TRBJ2-2, is ETGVTQSPTHLIKTRGQQVTLRCSSQSGHNTVSWYQQALGQGPQFIFQYYREEENGRGNFPPRFSGLQFPNYSSELNVNALELDDSALYLCASGAGGELFFGEGSRLTVL.

The J gene is TRBJ2-1, the V gene TRBV2; D possibly uses TRBD1 or TRBD2 (5 bases each). Germline assignment: CDR1 SNHLY and CDR2 FYNNEI. There are 14 residues in the CDR3. Trimming removed 7 bases from V and 4 bases from J, with 14 bases in between. CDR3 in amino acids: CASTWDGVYNEQFF. The DNA for the CDR3 is TGTGCCAGCACCTGGGACGGTGTGTACAATGAGCAGTTCTTC.

This clonotype was counted many times. The CDR3 protein is CASSPRFDGDEQYF. The CDR3 DNA sequence: TGTGCCAGCAGCCCTCGTTTCGACGGGGACGAGCAGTACTTC. The chain combines TRBV7-3 with TRBJ2-7, with D possibly being TRBD2 (5 bases). CDR3 length: 14 amino acids. Trimming removed 5 bases at V and 5 bases at J, with 16 bases between. Looked up from germline, CDR1 is SGHTA and CDR2 is FQGTGA.

This clonotype was counted many times. The chain couples TRBV27 to TRBJ2-7, with 8 bases identical to TRBD2. Trimming removed 10 bases from V and 5 bases from J; junction bases left unmatched: 10. This CDR3 spans 13 amino acids. Germline V gene lookup returns CDR1 MNHEY and CDR2 SMNVEV (reference sequence). The CDR3 region is CATRFGGADEQYF. CDR3 nucleotide sequence: TGTGCCACCCGATTCGGGGGGGCAGACGAGCAGTACTTC.

In its sample, this clonotype was seen many times. The V gene is TRBV29-1, the J gene TRBJ2-5; the match to TRBD2 covers 11 bases. This CDR3 has 14 residues. The germline V gene has CDR1 SQVTM and CDR2 ANQGSEA. J gave up 5 bases and V 2 bases, and 4 bases lay outside the gene matches. The CDR3 coding sequence is TGCAGCGTTGAATGGGGACTAGCGGCGGAGACCCAGTACTTC. Translated: CSVEWGLAAETQYF.

This clonotype was found a few times. V usage is TRBV3-1 and J usage is TRBJ1-4; D uncertain. The germline V gene encodes CDR1 LGHDT and CDR2 YNNKEL (reference sequence). The CDR3 sequence is 14 residues long. The V end was cut by 2 bases, the J end by 6 bases, with 10 bases between. CDR3 DNA sequence: TGTGCCAGCAGCCAAAGGACCCCGGATGAAAAACTGTTTTTT. This translates into CASSQRTPDEKLFF.

Note on this clonotype: Being one base from a much bigger clone, this may be a read error. V gene TRBV4-1 combines with J gene TRBJ2-3; unclear D gene. The CDR3 has 14 residues. Germline-derived CDR1 and CDR2 are MGHRA and YSYEKL. The CDR3 reads CASSQERNLDMQYF. The CDR3 coding sequence is TGCGCCAGCAGCCAAGAGCGGAACTTAGATATGCAGTATTTT.

This clonotype was seen only a few times. The rearrangement joins TRBV18 to TRBJ1-1; D not resolved. The CDR3 spans 15 residues. Germline CDR1 and CDR2: KGHSH and LQKENI. Trimming removed 2 bases at V and 3 bases at J, with 13 bases between. The CDR3 DNA is TGTGCCAGCTCACCATTAGGAGGTTTGTACACTGAAGCTTTCTTT. Amino acids: CASSPLGGLYTEAFF.

To note about this clonotype: At one of its ends the junction is not consistent with the germline gene, which may arise from a read error. The chain recombines TRBV5-4 with TRBJ2-7; D not resolved. CDR3 size: 11 residues. CDR1 SGHNT and CDR2 YYREEE come from the germline V gene (reference sequence). The CDR3 nucleotides read TGTGCCGGCAGCACTACGGTGGAGCAGTACTTC. This translates into CAGSTTVEQYF. The variable domain in full, completed from reference TRBV5-4 and TRBJ2-7, reads ETGVTQSPTHLIKTRGQQVTLRCSSQSGHNTVSWYQQALGQGPQFIFQYYREEENGRGNFPPRFSGLQFPNYSSELNVNALELDDSALYLCAGSTTVEQYFGPGTRLTVT.

This clonotype was seen a few times. V is TRBV12-5 and J is TRBJ1-6, with a possible D match to TRBD1 (5 bases). Germline V gene lookup returns CDR1 LGHNT and CDR2 FRNRAP. V gave up 0 bases and J gave up 7 bases, with 16 bases separating them. CDR3 length: 17 amino acids. CDR3 nucleotide sequence: TGTGCTAGTGGTTTGGTATTGGGGCAGAGCCTAAATTCACCCCTCCACTTT. Translating it yields CASGLVLGQSLNSPLHF.

The V call is TRBV6-5, the J call TRBJ2-1, with D tentatively TRBD2 (6 bases). Trimming cost V 2 bases and J 5 bases, with 10 bases left between them. CDR1 and CDR2 from the germline V gene are MNHEY and SVGAGI. This CDR3 has 14 amino acids. In DNA, the CDR3 is TGTGCCAGCAGTTACGGAGGGGACGACAATGAGCAGTTCTTC. Translation: CASSYGGDDNEQFF.

A word on this clonotype: A much larger clone differs from this one at a single base, so this may be a read error. J is TRBJ1-1 and V is TRBV4-1; D remains ambiguous. V was trimmed by 1 base and J by 7 bases, leaving 13 bases between them. The CDR3 loop spans 14 amino acids. Per the germline V gene, CDR1 is MGHRA and CDR2 is YSYEKL. The CDR3, as DNA: TGCGCCAGCAGCCAAGGATTCAAGGCCAATGAAGCTTTCTTT. Protein sequence: CASSQGFKANEAFF.

This clonotype turned up a few times. V and J are TRBV29-1 and TRBJ2-1; D could derive from TRBD1 or TRBD2 (5 bases each). The CDR3 is 12 amino acids. V gave up 5 bases and J gave up 8 bases, with 13 bases separating them. Germline-derived CDR1 and CDR2 are SQVTM and ANQGSEA. CDR3 sequence (DNA): TGCAGCGTTATCCGGGACGGTCATGAGCAGTTCTTC. It codes for CSVIRDGHEQFF.

The V gene is TRBV20-1, the J gene TRBJ1-5; D ambiguous. V gave up 4 bases and J gave up 0 bases, with 10 bases separating them. This CDR3 region has 14 residues. The germline gives CDR1 DFQATT, CDR2 SNEGSKA (reference sequence). CDR3 region: CSATVAHSNQPQHF. CDR3 in DNA: TGCAGTGCTACGGTAGCTCATAGCAATCAGCCCCAGCATTTT.

This clonotype was observed at least ten times. The genes are TRBV29-1 and TRBJ1-1, with D possibly TRBD1 on 5 matching bases. The V gene lost 0 bases and the J gene lost 8 bases, with 10 bases spanning the gap. The CDR3 sequence is 12 residues long. CDR1 SQVTM and CDR2 ANQGSEA come from the germline V gene. The DNA for the CDR3 is TGCAGCGTTGAAGAAGGGACTGTGGAAGCTTTCTTT. Translated: CSVEEGTVEAFF.

With respect to this clonotype: Possible read error: a much larger clone is one base away. The genes are TRBV11-1 and TRBJ1-1; D is ambiguous. V lost 4 bases and J lost 4, with 13 bases in between. Germline V gene data show CDR1 as SGHAT and CDR2 as FQDESV (reference sequence). CDR3 length equals 14 residues. The CDR3 DNA sequence: TGTGCCAGCAGCTCAGTAGGTCGTGGCACTGAAGCTTTCTTT. Its protein is CASSSVGRGTEAFF.

The chain has TRBV30 and TRBJ1-6; tentative D call: TRBD1 (5 bases). The V and J ends lost 3 bases and 9 bases respectively, with 15 bases between them. The CDR3 length is 14 residues. Germline CDR1 reads GTSNPN; CDR2 reads SVGIG (reference sequence). The CDR3 DNA follows: TGTGCCTGGAGCTCAGACAGCCACGGTTCACCCCTCCACTTT. This codes for CAWSSDSHGSPLHF. Based on the CDR3 plus reference TRBV30 and TRBJ1-6, the full variable domain is SQTIHQWPATLVQPVGSPLSLECTVEGTSNPNLYWYRQAAGRGLQLLFYSVGIGQISSEVPQNLSASRPQDRQFILSSKKLLLSDSGFYLCAWSSDSHGSPLHFGNGTRLTVT.

The table lists this clonotype with a few counts. V usage is TRBV7-9 and J usage is TRBJ1-6, with unresolved D. The length of the CDR3 is 12 residues. V lost 1 base and J lost 11, with 6 bases in between. Germline CDR1 reads SEHNR; CDR2 reads FQNEAQ (reference sequence). This CDR3 is CASSLDPAPLHF. The CDR3 nucleotides are TGTGCCAGCAGCTTAGACCCGGCACCCCTCCACTTT.

On this clonotype itself: A much bigger clone sits one base away, suggesting this may be a read error. V gene TRBV7-9 combines with J gene TRBJ2-5; D perhaps matches TRBD1 (5 bases). The CDR3 extends over 15 amino acids. Germline V gene lookup returns CDR1 SEHNR and CDR2 FQNEAQ (reference sequence). The germline V and J ends were trimmed by 5 bases and 4 bases, with 17 bases remaining between them. In DNA form, the CDR3 reads TGTGCCAGCAGCCTACCCCAGGGATTTCGAGAGACCCAGTACTTC. It translates to CASSLPQGFRETQYF. Looking up the rest from reference TRBV7-9 and TRBJ2-5 gives the full variable domain: DTGVSQNPRHKITKRGQNVTFRCDPISEHNRLYWYRQTLGQGPEFLTYFQNEAQLEKSRLLSDRFSAERPKGSFSTLEIQRTEQGDSAMYLCASSLPQGFRETQYFGPGTRLLVL.

Note on this clonotype: A much larger clone sits a single nucleotide away, making a read error possible. The V gene is TRBV20-1, the J gene TRBJ2-7; TRBD2 matches at 11 bases. CDR1 is DFQATT and CDR2 is SNEGSKA in the germline V gene (reference sequence). The V and J ends lost 5 bases and 3 bases, in that order; junction bases with no gene match: 9. This CDR3 region has 15 residues. The CDR3: CSAGLSGTSGYEQYF. The CDR3 region has the DNA TGCAGTGCTGGATTGTCCGGGACTAGCGGCTACGAGCAGTACTTC.